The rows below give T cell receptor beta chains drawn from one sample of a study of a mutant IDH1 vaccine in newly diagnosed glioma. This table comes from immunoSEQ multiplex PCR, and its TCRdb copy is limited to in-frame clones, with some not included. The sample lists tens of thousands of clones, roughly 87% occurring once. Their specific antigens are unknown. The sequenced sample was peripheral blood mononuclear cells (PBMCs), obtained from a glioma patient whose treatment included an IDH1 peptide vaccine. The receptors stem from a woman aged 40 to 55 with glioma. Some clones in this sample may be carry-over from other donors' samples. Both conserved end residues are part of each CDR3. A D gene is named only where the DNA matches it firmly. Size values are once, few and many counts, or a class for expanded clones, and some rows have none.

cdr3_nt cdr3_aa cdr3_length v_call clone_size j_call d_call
TGTGCCATCAGTGAAGGGGGAAACAACAATCAGCCCCAGCATTTT CAISEGGNNNQPQHF 15 TRBV10-3 - TRBJ1-5 -
TGTGCCAGCAGCCCCAGGGCGTACGAGCAGTACTTC CASSPRAYEQYF 12 TRBV9 - TRBJ2-7 -
TGTGCCAGTAGTATGGCCCGGACTGGGACTAGGGTAACGCAGTATTTT CASSMARTGTRVTQYF 16 TRBV19 - TRBJ2-3 TRBD2
TGTGCCATCAGTGACAGGGCCGGTAGGTATTTT CAISDRAGRYF 11 TRBV10-3 - TRBJ2-3 -
TGTGCCAGCAGCTCACACCGGACTAGCGGACCAGATACGCAGTATTTT CASSSHRTSGPDTQYF 16 TRBV7-9 - TRBJ2-3 TRBD2
TGTGCCAGCTCGCTCGCAGCAGGTGAGCAGTTCTTC CASSLAAGEQFF 12 TRBV18 - TRBJ2-1 -
TGTGCCAGTAGTATAGGAGGGCCTAGCTACAATCAGCCCCAGCATTTT CASSIGGPSYNQPQHF 16 TRBV19 - TRBJ1-5 -
TGCGCCAGCTCCCAGCGGACTAGCGGATACAATGAGCAGTTCTTC CASSQRTSGYNEQFF 15 TRBV10-2 few TRBJ2-1 TRBD2
TGTGCCAGCAGGGAACGGACAAATGAAAAACTGTTTTTT CASRERTNEKLFF 13 TRBV2 - TRBJ1-4 -
TGTGCCAGCAGCGCTACAGGGAGAGCAAACTATGGCTACACCTTC CASSATGRANYGYTF 15 TRBV9 - TRBJ1-2 -
TGTGCCAGCAGCTTAGAGAGCCCCGGGGCCCAGTACTTC CASSLESPGAQYF 13 TRBV11-1 - TRBJ2-5 -
TGTGCCAGCAGCTTGGGTGGCGGGACTAATTACAATGAGCAGTTCTTC CASSLGGGTNYNEQFF 16 TRBV5-8 - TRBJ2-1 TRBD2
TGTGCCAGCAGCCGCCCAGGGGGCAATACGCAGTATTTT CASSRPGGNTQYF 13 TRBV7-8 - TRBJ2-3 TRBD1
TGTGCCAGCAGCTCACCGTCGGGGTCCGTTACTGAAGCTTTCTTT CASSSPSGSVTEAFF 15 TRBV7-8 - TRBJ1-1 -
TGTGCCAGCAGTGGCGTGTGGGGAGACTATGGCTACACCTTC CASSGVWGDYGYTF 14 TRBV25-1 once TRBJ1-2 -
TGCGCCAGCAGCTTAGGGGACAGGGTCTATGGCTACACCTTC CASSLGDRVYGYTF 14 TRBV5-1 - TRBJ1-2 TRBD1
TGTGCCAGCAGAAAGGACCTTGCAGAGGGCTACACCTTC CASRKDLAEGYTF 13 TRBV7-8 - TRBJ1-2 -
TGCGCCAGCAGCGGGGGAATTATTAGCACAGATACGCAGTATTTT CASSGGIISTDTQYF 15 TRBV4-3 - TRBJ2-3 -
TGTGCCAGCAGTCCCCTAACTCAAGAGACCCAGTACTTC CASSPLTQETQYF 13 TRBV27 - TRBJ2-5 -
TGTGCCAGCAGCTTAGGCGTCAGCACAGATACGCAGTATTTT CASSLGVSTDTQYF 14 TRBV7-2 - TRBJ2-3 -
TGTGCCAGTAGTCCCACGGGGTTCTCCACCGGGGAGCTGTTTTTT CASSPTGFSTGELFF 15 TRBV19 - TRBJ2-2 -
TGTGCCAGCAGTGTTAGGACAGGCGAAAAACTGTTTTTT CASSVRTGEKLFF 13 TRBV25-1 - TRBJ1-4 TRBD1
TGTGCCAGTACCATAGGGGTGAACACTGAAGCTTTCTTT CASTIGVNTEAFF 13 TRBV19 - TRBJ1-1 -
TGTGCCAGCAGCTCTGGACAGAACAATCAGCCCCAGCATTTT CASSSGQNNQPQHF 14 TRBV7-9 - TRBJ1-5 -
TGTGCCAGCTCACCTCCTCAAGGGACTAGCGGGGGTCTCCCCTACTTC CASSPPQGTSGGLPYF 16 TRBV18 - TRBJ2-7 TRBD2
TGTGCCAGCAGTCCCTCAGCCGACCAGCGCTACGAGCAGTACTTC CASSPSADQRYEQYF 15 TRBV6-1 - TRBJ2-7 -
TGTGCCAGCAGCCCTCAGGGTACCGGGGAGCTGTTTTTT CASSPQGTGELFF 13 TRBV7-2 - TRBJ2-2 -
TGTGCCAGCAGCTTTGATCCCAGGGACCCAGGTCAGCCCCAGCATTTT CASSFDPRDPGQPQHF 16 TRBV7-2 - TRBJ1-5 -
TGTGCCAGCAGCCTGCCTGGGGACGAGCAGTACTTC CASSLPGDEQYF 12 TRBV11-3 - TRBJ2-7 -
TGTGCCAGCAGCTCTGGGGCCAGGGCAGATACGCAGTATTTT CASSSGARADTQYF 14 TRBV9 once TRBJ2-3 -
TGTGCCAGCAGCTTAGGGACAAATTCACCCCTCCACTTT CASSLGTNSPLHF 13 TRBV7-8 - TRBJ1-6 -
TGTGCCAGCACCGGGACTAGCAACGAGCAGTACTTC CASTGTSNEQYF 12 TRBV6-6 - TRBJ2-7 TRBD2
TGTGCCAGCTACGGTGGACTATGGGGCGTCCTGACTTTC CASYGGLWGVLTF 13 TRBV2 once TRBJ2-6 -
TGTGCCAGCTCACCTGGTGCGTTCCGTGAGCAGTTCTTC CASSPGAFREQFF 13 TRBV18 - TRBJ2-1 -
TGTGCCAGCTCGCGGGGAGGGTCCCTCGAGCAGTACTTC CASSRGGSLEQYF 13 TRBV7-9 once TRBJ2-7 TRBD2
TGTGCCAGTAGTATAATGCCCTCGGGCGGGAATTCACCCCTCCACTTT CASSIMPSGGNSPLHF 16 TRBV19 - TRBJ1-6 -
TGTGCCAGCAGCGTAAGTGGAAGCTCCTACAATGAGCAGTTCTTC CASSVSGSSYNEQFF 15 TRBV9 - TRBJ2-1 -
TGTGCCAGCTCACGGGACGGGATGGGCCACTCTGGAAACACCATATATTTT CASSRDGMGHSGNTIYF 17 TRBV18 - TRBJ1-3 -
TGTGCCAGCAGCCAAGGCCGGTTACAGGGATTGTTTTTT CASSQGRLQGLFF 13 TRBV16 - TRBJ1-4 -
TGTGCCAGCACCCGACAGGGACGCAACACCGGGGAGCTGTTTTTT CASTRQGRNTGELFF 15 TRBV6-1 - TRBJ2-2 TRBD1
TGTGCCAGCAGTTTAGCCTTCAATCAGCCCCAGCATTTT CASSLAFNQPQHF 13 TRBV27 - TRBJ1-5 -
TGTGCCAGCAGCTCCAAGGACAGGGCAGGCGAAAAACTGTTTTTT CASSSKDRAGEKLFF 15 TRBV9 - TRBJ1-4 TRBD1
TGTGCCAGCACTCGGACAGGGGAATCGAGGGGCTACACCTTC CASTRTGESRGYTF 14 TRBV5-4 - TRBJ1-2 TRBD1
TGTGCCAGCAGCTTGATTGGCGGGGGGGCAACCTACGAGCAGTACTTC CASSLIGGGATYEQYF 16 TRBV5-4 - TRBJ2-7 TRBD2
TGTGCCAGTAGTACAGGCTTCAATCAGCCCCAGCATTTT CASSTGFNQPQHF 13 TRBV19 - TRBJ1-5 -
TGTGCTAGCAGCTTAGCTCAAAACACTGAAGCTTTCTTT CASSLAQNTEAFF 13 TRBV7-7 - TRBJ1-1 -
TGTGCCAGCAGCTTAGGGGCTTTCGAGACCCAGTACTTC CASSLGAFETQYF 13 TRBV7-8 - TRBJ2-5 -
TGTGCCAGCAGCCCCGGAGGGCTTCGGGACCGGGACTACGAGCAGTACTTC CASSPGGLRDRDYEQYF 17 TRBV5-6 - TRBJ2-7 -
TGTGCCAGCAGCTCGGACAGGGGGCGTACCGGGGAGCTGTTTTTT CASSSDRGRTGELFF 15 TRBV11-1 - TRBJ2-2 TRBD1
TGTGCCAGCAGTTACAGGGGACATGGCTACACCTTC CASSYRGHGYTF 12 TRBV6-5 - TRBJ1-2 -
TGTGCCAGCGAACAGGTAGCAGTCAATGAGCAGTTCTTC CASEQVAVNEQFF 13 TRBV28 once TRBJ2-1 -
TGCGCCAGCAGCTTGACCGAGGGGGCAAGAAACATTCAGTACTTC CASSLTEGARNIQYF 15 TRBV5-1 - TRBJ2-4 TRBD1
TGTGCCAGCAGCCTAGGGGGTCATCGAACCGGGGAGCTGTTTTTT CASSLGGHRTGELFF 15 TRBV11-3 - TRBJ2-2 -
TGTGCCAGCAGCCCAACCTTCTACGAGCAGTACTTC CASSPTFYEQYF 12 TRBV7-2 few TRBJ2-7 -
TGCGCCAGCAGCTTGGGGGGAAGCACCGGGGAGCTGTTTTTT CASSLGGSTGELFF 14 TRBV5-1 once TRBJ2-2 -
TGCGCCAGCAGCCAAGATTACCGGTCGACGGAGACCCAGTACTTC CASSQDYRSTETQYF 15 TRBV4-3 - TRBJ2-5 -
TGTGCCAGCAGTTGGGTCACAGGCACAGATACGCAGTATTTT CASSWVTGTDTQYF 14 TRBV27 - TRBJ2-3 -
TGTGCCAGCAGCGTAGACCGCGCGGGAGCGAATGAGCAGTTCTTC CASSVDRAGANEQFF 15 TRBV9 - TRBJ2-1 TRBD2